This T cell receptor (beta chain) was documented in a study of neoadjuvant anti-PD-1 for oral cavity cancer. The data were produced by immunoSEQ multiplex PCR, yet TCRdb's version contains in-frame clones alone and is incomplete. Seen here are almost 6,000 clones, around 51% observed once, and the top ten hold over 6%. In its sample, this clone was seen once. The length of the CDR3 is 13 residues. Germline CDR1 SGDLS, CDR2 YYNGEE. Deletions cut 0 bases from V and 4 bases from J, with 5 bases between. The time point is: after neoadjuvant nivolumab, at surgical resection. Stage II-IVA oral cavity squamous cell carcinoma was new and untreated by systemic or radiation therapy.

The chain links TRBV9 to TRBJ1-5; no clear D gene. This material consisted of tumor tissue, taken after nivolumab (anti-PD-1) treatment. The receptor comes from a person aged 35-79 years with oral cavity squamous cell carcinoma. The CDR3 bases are TGTGCCAGCAGCGTAGAGGAAAATCAGCCCCAGCATTTT. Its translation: CASSVEENQPQHF. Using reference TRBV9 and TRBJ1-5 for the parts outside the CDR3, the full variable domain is DSGVTQTPKHLITATGQRVTLRCSPRSGDLSVYWYQQSLDQGLQFLIQYYNGEERAKGNILERFSAQQFPDLHSELNLSSLELGDSALYFCASSVEENQPQHFGDGTRLSIL.